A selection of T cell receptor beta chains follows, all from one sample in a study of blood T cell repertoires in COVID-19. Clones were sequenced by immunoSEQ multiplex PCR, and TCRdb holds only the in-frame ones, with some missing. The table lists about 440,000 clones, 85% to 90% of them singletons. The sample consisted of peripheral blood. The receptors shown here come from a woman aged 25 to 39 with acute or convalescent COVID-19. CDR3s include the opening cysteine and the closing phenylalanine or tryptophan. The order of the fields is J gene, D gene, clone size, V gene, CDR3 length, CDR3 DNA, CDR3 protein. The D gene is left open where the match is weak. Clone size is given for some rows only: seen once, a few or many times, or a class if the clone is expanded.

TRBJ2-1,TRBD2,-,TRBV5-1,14,TGCGCCAGTGCCGGGACTAGCGGGTTCAATGAGCAGTTCTTC,CASAGTSGFNEQFF
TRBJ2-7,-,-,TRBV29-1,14,TGCAGCGTTGAAACTCCCTTGAACCCCTGGGAGCAGTACTTC,CSVETPLNPWEQYF
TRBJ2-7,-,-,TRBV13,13,TGTGCCAGCAGCTCCTCTCGGTCCTACGAGCAGTACTTC,CASSSSRSYEQYF
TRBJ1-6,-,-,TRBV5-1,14,TGCGCCAGCAGCGGCGGGGGCATGGATTCACCCCTCCACTTT,CASSGGGMDSPLHF
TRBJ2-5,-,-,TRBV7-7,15,TGTGCCAGCAGCTTAGCGTTTTCAGGGCAAGAGACCCAGTACTTC,CASSLAFSGQETQYF
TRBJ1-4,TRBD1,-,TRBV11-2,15,TGTGCCAGCAGCCCGAAGGAGGGACAGAATGAAAAACTGTTTTTT,CASSPKEGQNEKLFF
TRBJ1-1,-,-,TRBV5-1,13,TGCGCCAGCAGCTTGGCCAGACATACTGAAGCTTTCTTT,CASSLARHTEAFF
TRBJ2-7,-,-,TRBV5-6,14,TGTGCCAGCAGATCCACAGGGACCCTCTACGAGCAGTACTTC,CASRSTGTLYEQYF
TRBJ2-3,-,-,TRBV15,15,TGTGCCACCAGCAGGCTACGATCGCCCACAGATACGCAGTATTTT,CATSRLRSPTDTQYF
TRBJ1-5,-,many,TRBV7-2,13,TGTGCCAGCAGCCCCAATAGCAATCAGCCCCAGCATTTT,CASSPNSNQPQHF
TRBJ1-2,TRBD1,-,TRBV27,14,TGTGCCAGCAGCCCGGGACAGGGGGCCTATGGCTACACCTTC,CASSPGQGAYGYTF
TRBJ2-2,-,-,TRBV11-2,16,TGTGCCAGCAGCCCCGTGAGGGCCTCAGGAACCGGGGAGCTGTTTTTT,CASSPVRASGTGELFF
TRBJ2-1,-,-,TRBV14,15,TGTGCCAGCAGCCTCGGACAGCCTACTTACAATGAGCAGTTCTTC,CASSLGQPTYNEQFF
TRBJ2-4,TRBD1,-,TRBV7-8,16,TGTGCCAGCAGCCCCAGGACAGGGGTCTCCAAAAACATTCAGTACTTC,CASSPRTGVSKNIQYF